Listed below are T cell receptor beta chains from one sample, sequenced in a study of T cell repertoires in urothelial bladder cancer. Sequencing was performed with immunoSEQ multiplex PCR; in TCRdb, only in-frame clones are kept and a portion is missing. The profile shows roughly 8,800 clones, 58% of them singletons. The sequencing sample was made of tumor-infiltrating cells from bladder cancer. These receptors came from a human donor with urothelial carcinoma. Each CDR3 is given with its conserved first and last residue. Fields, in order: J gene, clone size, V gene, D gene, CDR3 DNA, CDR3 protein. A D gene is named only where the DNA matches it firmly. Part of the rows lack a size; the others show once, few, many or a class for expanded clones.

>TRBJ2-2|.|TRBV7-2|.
TGTGCCAGCAGCTCGAGGACAGAGAACACCGGGGAGCTGTTTTTT
CASSSRTENTGELFF
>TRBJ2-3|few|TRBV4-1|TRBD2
TGCGCCAGCAGCCAAGACCAGACGCGGGGGGGCCTTCCCACAGATACGCAGTATTTT
CASSQDQTRGGLPTDTQYF
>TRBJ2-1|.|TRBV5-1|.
TGCGCCAGCAGCTTGGATGGCCATGAGCAGTTCTTC
CASSLDGHEQFF
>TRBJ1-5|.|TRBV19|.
TGTGCCAGTAGTATTTCGGGAGTAGTTAAAAATCAGCCCCAGCATTTT
CASSISGVVKNQPQHF
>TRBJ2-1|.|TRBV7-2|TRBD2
TGTGCCAGCAGCTTGGACTTAGCGGGGGGGCCGAGAGAGCAGTTCTTC
CASSLDLAGGPREQFF
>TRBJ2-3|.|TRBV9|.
TGTGCCAGCAGCGTAGCTGGAGGGGATACGCAGTATTTT
CASSVAGGDTQYF
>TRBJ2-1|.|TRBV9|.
TGTGCCAGCAGCGTAGGGGGGTTTGGAAATGAGCAGTTCTTC
CASSVGGFGNEQFF
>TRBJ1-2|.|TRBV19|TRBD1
TGTGCCAGTAGTATCCTGGGACAGGGCGGCTATGGCTACACCTTC
CASSILGQGGYGYTF
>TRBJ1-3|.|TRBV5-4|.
TGTGCCAGCAGCTTACAGGCTGGAAACACCATATATTTT
CASSLQAGNTIYF
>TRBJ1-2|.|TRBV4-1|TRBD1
TGCGCCAGCAGCCAAGCCCAGGGGGTTAGCTATGGCTACACCTTC
CASSQAQGVSYGYTF
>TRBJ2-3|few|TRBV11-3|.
TGTGCCAGCAGCTTACCAGGAGGCACAGATACGCAGTATTTT
CASSLPGGTDTQYF
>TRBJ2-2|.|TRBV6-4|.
TGTGCCAGCAGTTTTTACACCGGGGAGCTGTTTTTT
CASSFYTGELFF